This TCR beta chain was sequenced during a study of T cells in Graves' hyperthyroidism and ophthalmopathy. TCR beta CDR3 regions were amplified from RNA transcripts. Using the HTBI primer set, a first-round RT-PCR was run on the TCR CDR3. TCRdb re-analysed the multiplex PCR reads in MiXCR, keeping a single row per CDR3 protein. The data show 500,000 to 800,000 distinct CDR3 sequences, around 13% seen once. With 4 bases removed from V and 9 bases from J, the gap between germline ends came to 23 bases. The CDR3 has 16 residues. CDR1 is SGDLS and CDR2 is YYNGEE in the germline V gene. The V gene is TRBV9, the J gene TRBJ2-1, with D tentatively TRBD2 (6 bases). Material: blood. The sequence was collected from a woman in her forties or fifties with Graves' ophthalmopathy. The chain's CDR3 is CASSHPGLAVVPEQFF. For the CDR3, the DNA is TGTGCCAGCAGCCACCCCGGGTTAGCGGTTGTCCCTGAGCAGTTCTTC.